The present T cell receptor beta chain was sequenced within a study of cytomegalovirus exposure and HLA in healthy donors. Researchers ran the PCR with 60 Vbeta and 13 Jbeta primers. The repertoire was sequenced with immunoSEQ multiplex PCR; TCRdb's copy has only in-frame clones and lacks some. The sample has around 97,000 clones; about 71% are singletons. Sequencing was done on a sample of PBMCs. This clonotype was obtained from a woman aged 45 to 65 in good health and CMV-seronegative.

CDR3 residues: CASSEGADLTYEQYF. DNA for the CDR3: TGTGCCAGCAGTGAAGGGGCCGATCTCACCTACGAGCAGTACTTC. V and J are TRBV6-1 and TRBJ2-7; D unclear. V lost 1 base and J lost 2, with 12 bases in between. The CDR3 has 15 amino acids. Germline V gives CDR1 MNHNS, CDR2 SASEGT.